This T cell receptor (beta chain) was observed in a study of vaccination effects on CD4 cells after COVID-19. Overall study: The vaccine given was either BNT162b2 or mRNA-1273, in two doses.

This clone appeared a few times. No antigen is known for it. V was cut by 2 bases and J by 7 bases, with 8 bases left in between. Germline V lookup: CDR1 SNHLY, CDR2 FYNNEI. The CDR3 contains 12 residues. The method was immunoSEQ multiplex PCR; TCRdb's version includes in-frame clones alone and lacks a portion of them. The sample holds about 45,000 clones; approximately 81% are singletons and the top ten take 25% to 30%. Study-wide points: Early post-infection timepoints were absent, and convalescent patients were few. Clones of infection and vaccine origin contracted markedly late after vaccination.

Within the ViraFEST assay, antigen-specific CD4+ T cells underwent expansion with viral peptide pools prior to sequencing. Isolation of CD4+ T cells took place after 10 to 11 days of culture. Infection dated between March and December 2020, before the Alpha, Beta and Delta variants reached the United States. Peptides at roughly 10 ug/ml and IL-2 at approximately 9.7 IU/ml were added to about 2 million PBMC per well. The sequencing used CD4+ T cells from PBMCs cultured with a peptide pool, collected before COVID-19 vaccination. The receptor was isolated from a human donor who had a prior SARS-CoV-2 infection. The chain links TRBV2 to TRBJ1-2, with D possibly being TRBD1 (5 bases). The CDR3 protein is CASSEWGSGYTF. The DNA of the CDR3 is TGTGCCAGCAGTGAATGGGGGTCTGGCTACACCTTC.